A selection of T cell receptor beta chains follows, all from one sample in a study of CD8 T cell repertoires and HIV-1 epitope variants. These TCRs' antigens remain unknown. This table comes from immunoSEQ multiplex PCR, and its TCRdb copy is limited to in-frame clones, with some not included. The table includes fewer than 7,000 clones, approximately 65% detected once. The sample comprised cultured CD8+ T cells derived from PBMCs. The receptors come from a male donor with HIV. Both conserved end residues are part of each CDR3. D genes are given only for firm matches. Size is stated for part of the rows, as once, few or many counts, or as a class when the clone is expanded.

CDR3aa: CASREASGRDTGELFF; CDR3nt: TGCGCCAGCAGAGAGGCTAGCGGGCGGGACACCGGGGAGCTGTTTTTT; d_gene: TRBD2; abundance: .; v_gene: TRBV5-1; j_gene: TRBJ2-2
CDR3aa: CASSDPGTGVLGAF; CDR3nt: TGTGCCAGCAGCGATCCCGGGACAGGGGTCCTCGGTGCCTTC; d_gene: TRBD1; abundance: medium-sized; v_gene: TRBV5-6; j_gene: TRBJ1-2
CDR3aa: CASSQGDWSEQFF; CDR3nt: TGCGCCAGCAGCCAAGGGGACTGGTCTGAGCAGTTCTTC; d_gene: .; abundance: .; v_gene: TRBV4-3; j_gene: TRBJ2-1
CDR3aa: CASSLGDRKAFF; CDR3nt: TGTGCCAGCAGCTTAGGTGACAGGAAAGCTTTCTTT; d_gene: .; abundance: .; v_gene: TRBV13; j_gene: TRBJ1-1
CDR3aa: CASTLGGIYQPQHF; CDR3nt: TGTGCCAGCACACTCGGGGGTATCTATCAGCCCCAGCATTTT; d_gene: .; abundance: .; v_gene: TRBV19; j_gene: TRBJ1-5
CDR3aa: CASSLYSTAFQNIQYF; CDR3nt: TGTGCCAGCAGTTTATATTCGACGGCCTTTCAAAACATTCAGTACTTC; d_gene: .; abundance: .; v_gene: TRBV28; j_gene: TRBJ2-4
CDR3aa: CSDVYNEQFF; CDR3nt: TGCAGTGACGTTTACAATGAGCAGTTCTTC; d_gene: .; abundance: .; v_gene: TRBV20-1; j_gene: TRBJ2-1
CDR3aa: CASSLQGGETQYF; CDR3nt: TGTGCCAGCAGTTTACAGGGAGGAGAGACCCAGTACTTC; d_gene: .; abundance: .; v_gene: TRBV5-4; j_gene: TRBJ2-5
CDR3aa: CASRTGANQPQHF; CDR3nt: TGTGCCAGCAGGACAGGGGCGAATCAGCCCCAGCATTTT; d_gene: TRBD1; abundance: .; v_gene: TRBV28; j_gene: TRBJ1-5
CDR3aa: CASSLDGAAGANVLTF; CDR3nt: TGTGCCAGCAGCTTGGATGGGGCGGCGGGGGCCAACGTCCTGACTTTC; d_gene: .; abundance: .; v_gene: TRBV5-6; j_gene: TRBJ2-6
CDR3aa: CASSVGTPGAAPLHF; CDR3nt: TGTGCCAGCAGCGTTGGGACTCCTGGCGCTGCACCCCTCCACTTT; d_gene: .; abundance: once; v_gene: TRBV7-9; j_gene: TRBJ1-6
CDR3aa: CASSSVLVNEQFF; CDR3nt: TGTGCCAGCAGCTCAGTATTGGTAAATGAGCAGTTCTTC; d_gene: .; abundance: few; v_gene: TRBV7-9; j_gene: TRBJ2-1
CDR3aa: CASRGLPDTQYF; CDR3nt: TGTGCCAGCAGGGGACTCCCCGATACGCAGTATTTT; d_gene: .; abundance: .; v_gene: TRBV27; j_gene: TRBJ2-3
CDR3aa: CASSYAAGARDTQYF; CDR3nt: TGTGCCAGCAGTTACGCGGCGGGGGCGAGAGATACGCAGTATTTT; d_gene: .; abundance: .; v_gene: TRBV6-5; j_gene: TRBJ2-3
CDR3aa: CASSLGPGGGEKLFF; CDR3nt: TGTGCCAGCAGCTTAGGTCCCGGGGGGGGAGAAAAACTGTTTTTT; d_gene: .; abundance: .; v_gene: TRBV7-6; j_gene: TRBJ1-4
CDR3aa: CASSLSQGTLSYEQYF; CDR3nt: TGTGCCAGCAGTTTATCACAGGGAACCCTCTCCTACGAGCAGTACTTC; d_gene: .; abundance: large; v_gene: TRBV27; j_gene: TRBJ2-7
CDR3aa: CASSIRLAGIYEQYF; CDR3nt: TGTGCCAGTAGTATCCGACTAGCGGGGATTTACGAGCAGTACTTC; d_gene: TRBD2; abundance: large; v_gene: TRBV19; j_gene: TRBJ2-7
CDR3aa: CASSIDRGGGKLFF; CDR3nt: TGTGCCAGCAGCATCGACAGGGGGGGCGGAAAACTGTTTTTT; d_gene: TRBD1; abundance: .; v_gene: TRBV2; j_gene: TRBJ1-4
CDR3aa: CASSFDSPSTDTQYF; CDR3nt: TGCGCCAGCAGCTTCGACTCTCCTAGCACAGATACGCAGTATTTT; d_gene: .; abundance: .; v_gene: TRBV5-1; j_gene: TRBJ2-3
CDR3aa: CASSKVELLQRADTQYF; CDR3nt: TGTGCCAGCAGCAAAGTGGAACTACTCCAAAGGGCAGATACGCAGTATTTT; d_gene: .; abundance: .; v_gene: TRBV21-1; j_gene: TRBJ2-3
CDR3aa: CASSLGSSLYNEQFF; CDR3nt: TGTGCCAGCAGTTTAGGGAGTTCTTTGTACAATGAGCAGTTCTTC; d_gene: .; abundance: few; v_gene: TRBV27; j_gene: TRBJ2-1
CDR3aa: CASSPPEKASYEQYF; CDR3nt: TGTGCCAGCAGTCCCCCCGAGAAGGCCTCCTACGAGCAGTACTTC; d_gene: .; abundance: .; v_gene: TRBV6-1; j_gene: TRBJ2-7
CDR3aa: CATSRDRGASYEQYF; CDR3nt: TGTGCCACCAGCAGAGATCGGGGTGCGTCCTACGAGCAGTACTTC; d_gene: .; abundance: .; v_gene: TRBV15; j_gene: TRBJ2-7
CDR3aa: CASSLGRELQETQYF; CDR3nt: TGTGCCAGCAGCTTAGGGCGAGAACTACAAGAGACCCAGTACTTC; d_gene: .; abundance: .; v_gene: TRBV11-2; j_gene: TRBJ2-5
CDR3aa: CASSLWGDSGELFF; CDR3nt: TGTGCCAGCAGCTTATGGGGGGACTCCGGGGAGCTGTTTTTT; d_gene: .; abundance: few; v_gene: TRBV5-5; j_gene: TRBJ2-2
CDR3aa: CASSLEGEHGYTF; CDR3nt: TGTGCCAGCAGCTTAGAAGGAGAACATGGCTACACCTTC; d_gene: .; abundance: .; v_gene: TRBV7-8; j_gene: TRBJ1-2
CDR3aa: CASSDPGRGVGEQYF; CDR3nt: TGTGCCAGCAGTGACCCAGGACGCGGGGTTGGAGAGCAGTACTTC; d_gene: .; abundance: .; v_gene: TRBV2; j_gene: TRBJ2-7
CDR3aa: CASSDIGQGASGNTIYF; CDR3nt: TGTGCCAGCAGTGATATCGGACAGGGGGCTTCTGGAAACACCATATATTTT; d_gene: TRBD1; abundance: .; v_gene: TRBV2; j_gene: TRBJ1-3